This T cell receptor beta chain appears in the sequencing data of a study of blood T cell repertoires in COVID-19. Measured with immunoSEQ multiplex PCR; TCRdb has only the in-frame clones, and not every one. The table records a few hundred thousand clones, approximately 87% of them present only once. The CDR3 has 15 amino acids. V shed 0 bases and J shed 8 bases, with 16 bases lying between them. Germline loops: CDR1 SGHTA, CDR2 FQGNSA. The receptor's source is a man aged 30 to 39 who had recovered from COVID-19. This chain links TRBV7-2 with TRBJ1-2; D is possibly TRBD1 (5 bases). The sample was PBMCs or T cells enriched from blood (not recorded which). The CDR3 DNA follows: TGTGCCAGCAGCTTAGCGGGGGGATGGGCGGGCGGCTACACCTTC. It codes for CASSLAGGWAGGYTF.